The rows below give T cell receptor beta chains drawn from one sample of a study of neurological immune-mediated disorders. TCRdb reprocessed the 5' RACE reads with MiXCR, giving one entry per CDR3 protein. The table shows approximately 68,000 distinct CDR3 sequences, with approximately 4.6% occurring only once. The sample taken for sequencing was PBMCs. The receptors shown here come from a woman between 70 and 85 years old with multiple sclerosis. Each CDR3 is given without its conserved first and last residue.

v_call cdr3_aa
TRBV5-6 ASSPAGGADTQY
TRBV15 ATSRSDPWGTEAF
TRBV5-1 ASSLWDLNTEAF
TRBV7-2 ASSRKPGGENIQY
TRBV12-3/TRBV12-4 ASSPNLARDRRF
TRBV27 ASSLLVIGGSPLH
TRBV5-1 ASRKNTEAF
TRBV7-6 ASSLANIRSSYNEQF
TRBV10-3 AIRDASNTGELF
TRBV6-2/TRBV6-3 ASSYRDGPYEQY
TRBV12-3/TRBV12-4 ASSSRDRAYGYT
TRBV12-3/TRBV12-4 ASRQTGTPQETQY
TRBV20-1 SANPGLGYNEQF
TRBV6-2/TRBV6-3 ASTKGGEQY
TRBV30 AWSNRVNQPQH
TRBV28 ASSPPSPGGGGYT
TRBV20-1 SAPGQLSGYT
TRBV7-2 ASRTSGTADEQF
TRBV7-2 ASRRPTGAYGYT
TRBV29-1 SVVPFNEQF
TRBV7-8 ASSTRSRSGHNEQF
TRBV20-1 SARDYEARGANYGYT
TRBV4-3 ASSQDWGHTEAF
TRBV20-1 SAPLMTRTGELF
TRBV4-1 ASSSYPTAGDTGELF
TRBV5-1 ASSLWGQGNTEAF
TRBV7-3 ASSTTGTTLGDTQY
TRBV11-1 ASRDLAGNNEQF
TRBV5-1 ASSLEGELGPSYNEQF
TRBV11-2 ASSLRGARYGYT
TRBV3-1 ASSHRGGTEAF
TRBV20-1 SASAGTGPGKLF
TRBV12-3/TRBV12-4 ASSLYPETGELF
TRBV10-3 AISEGTGPGYGYT
TRBV7-2 ASNILAGLYEQY
TRBV20-1 SAQRGAATNTEAF
TRBV19 ASSILRTGVTEAF
TRBV29-1 SVEVLALFPFGTQY
TRBV5-1 ASRLLRETGELF
TRBV7-2 ASSLMRTSGTNEQF
TRBV6-5 ASSYTGLARFYEQY